The following is a T cell receptor (beta chain) sequence with its context. Its antigen is not yet known. No clone much larger than this one lies a single base away; base qualities are absent. The immunoSEQ Assay at Adaptive Biotechnologies was used to immunosequence TCRbeta CDR3 regions from the extracted DNA. Regarding the original processing steps: To measure the absolute abundance of each unique TCRbeta CDR3, the sequences were collapsed and filtered. Clonality, calculated using only productive in-frame rearrangements, was defined as 1 minus Pielou's evenness. Regional overlap was evaluated by tracking the top 100 nucleotide rearrangements across paired samples, and paired versus unrelated samples were compared using the Morisita index. The immunoSEQ Rearrangement Details tool was used to assess whether nucleotide rearrangements converged onto identical amino acid sequences. The source is immuneACCESS, and TCRdb retained only in-frame sequences with V and J called. Part of the clones is not carried over; for the studies checked, unresolved V genes explain less than half of this, and the remainder is unexplained. That table supplies the V and J calls and clone size; D and trimming were determined from the DNA. The table for this sample lists roughly 5,800 clones; roughly 35% of them were counted only once. Less than 15% of the sample belongs to the ten largest clones.

The CDR3 sequence holds 12 residues, the cysteine and phenylalanine included. CDR3 DNA only is kept here, 36 bases in frame from base 1. The junction shows trimming of 11 bases on V and 0 bases on J, plus 10 bases between the germline ends. According to the germline V gene (reference sequence), CDR1 reads LNHDA and CDR2 reads SQIVND. This record belongs to a study of CXCR4 blockade with PD-1 therapy in pancreatic cancer (dated by TCRdb to the late 2010s). Background for the entire study: Multiplex immunohistochemistry and TCRbeta immunosequencing of resected pancreatic ductal adenocarcinoma were combined in the study with ex vivo slice culture in which PD-1 and CXCR4 blockade were tested. To assess intratumoral heterogeneity, two geographically distinct regions from each of roughly 6 tumors were TCR-sequenced. The investigation overall reported the following: Although tumors showed clonal expansion, with a mean productive clonality of roughly 0.14 compared with under 0.055 in healthy blood, clonality was not correlated with survival. A strong correlation was found between amino acid clone frequency and the number of distinct nucleotide rearrangements encoding each amino acid clone, suggesting convergent selection by common tumor antigens. Because only TCRbeta chains were sequenced, true antigen-specificity overlap among the convergent dominant clones remained unconfirmed, awaiting paired alpha-beta single-cell sequencing.

The archived tumor blocks were obtained from patients to whom no neoadjuvant therapy had been administered before resection. In the preserved-tissue arm of the study, 30 to 35 surgical resection samples from roughly 25 previously untreated pancreatic ductal adenocarcinoma patients were used. DNA for the resection arm was extracted from ten 5-micron curls of FFPE tumor cut next to the multiplex immunohistochemistry slide. Sequencing was done on a sample of tumor tissue. The rearranged segments are TRBV19 and TRBJ1-1; perhaps TRBD1 is the D gene, with 5 bases matching. The TCR comes from a human donor with pancreatic ductal adenocarcinoma. This receptor carries the CDR3 CARRDLNTEAFF. At the DNA level, the sequence is TGTGCCCGTCGGGACTTGAACACTGAAGCTTTCTTT.